The rows below give T cell receptor beta chains drawn from one sample of a study of regulatory T cells in long-lasting Graves disease. TCRdb itself ran the multiplex PCR reads through MiXCR, one entry per CDR3 protein. This table holds a few hundred thousand distinct CDR3 sequences, approximately 15% found once. These same records also appear under a second study, on T cells in Graves' hyperthyroidism and ophthalmopathy.

Sequenced material: peripheral blood mononuclear cells (PBMCs), taken at new diagnosis, from a patient treated with antithyroid drugs. These TCRs come from a man aged 35-49 years with Graves disease. CDR3s include the opening cysteine and the closing phenylalanine or tryptophan. The D gene is left open where the match is weak. Size is stated for part of the rows, as once, few or many counts, or as a class when the clone is expanded.

d_gene	v_gene	abundance	j_gene	CDR3aa	CDR3nt
-	TRBV11-3	many	TRBJ2-3	CASSLGLASRTDTQYF	TGTGCCAGCAGCTTAGGTCTAGCGTCCAGGACAGATACGCAGTATTTT
-	TRBV29-1	-	TRBJ2-1	CSVELGGSYNEQFF	TGCAGCGTTGAATTAGGGGGGTCCTACAATGAGCAGTTCTTC
-	TRBV28	many	TRBJ2-3	CAIVTDTDTQYF	TGTGCCATCGTGACAGACACAGATACGCAGTATTTT
TRBD1	TRBV4-1	many	TRBJ1-6	CASSQLGQGTSPLHF	TGCGCCAGCAGCCAGCTGGGACAGGGTACTTCACCCCTCCACTTT
TRBD1	TRBV14	many	TRBJ2-7	CASSRTGGGSYEQYF	TGTGCCAGCAGCCGGACAGGGGGCGGCTCCTACGAGCAGTACTTC
-	TRBV30	many	TRBJ1-1	CAWARGENTEAFF	TGTGCCTGGGCCCGGGGCGAGAACACTGAAGCTTTCTTT
TRBD2	TRBV28	many	TRBJ2-7	CASSTPSGGSVSEQYF	TGTGCCAGCAGTACCCCTAGCGGGGGTAGCGTGTCCGAGCAGTACTTC
TRBD2	TRBV5-1	many	TRBJ2-7	CASSLAVRGGSEQYF	TGCGCCAGCAGCTTGGCGGTGCGGGGGGGCTCCGAGCAGTACTTC
-	TRBV12-5	few	TRBJ2-5	CASGPKVAETQYF	TGTGCTAGTGGTCCAAAAGTGGCCGAGACCCAGTACTTC
TRBD1	TRBV27	few	TRBJ1-4	CASRDREVANEKLFF	TGTGCCAGCAGAGACAGGGAGGTTGCTAATGAAAAACTGTTTTTT
-	TRBV7-2	many	TRBJ1-6	CASSPNLGRGSPLHF	TGTGCCAGCAGCCCAAACCTAGGGAGGGGTTCACCCCTCCACTTT
-	TRBV12-3/TRBV12-4	-	TRBJ2-5	CASSKGSPGAETQYF	TGTGCCAGCAGCAAGGGCTCTCCGGGGGCGGAGACCCAGTACTTC